The rows below give T cell receptor beta chains drawn from one sample of a study of a mutant IDH1 vaccine in newly diagnosed glioma. Sequencing was performed with immunoSEQ multiplex PCR; in TCRdb, only in-frame clones are kept and a portion is missing. The sample lists approximately 35,000 clones; about nine tenths were seen once. The sequencing used PBMCs, collected from a glioma patient treated with radiotherapy, temozolomide or both. These TCRs come from a woman aged 35 to 49 with glioma. The CDR3 runs from the conserved cysteine through the conserved F or W. Size is stated for part of the rows, as once, few or many counts, or as a class when the clone is expanded.

clone size,J gene,V gene,CDR3 protein
NA,TRBJ2-3,TRBV6-5,CASRYRASTDTQYF
NA,TRBJ2-7,TRBV10-3,CAITGQVGVEQYF
NA,TRBJ1-5,TRBV11-2,CASSLSGTETNQPQHF
NA,TRBJ1-2,TRBV4-2,CASSQDTGAGYGYTF
few,TRBJ1-1,TRBV7-2,CASSSEWDRRTEAFF
NA,TRBJ2-2,TRBV18,CASSPATSGSPGELFF
NA,TRBJ2-5,TRBV20-1,CSSGVQETQYF
once,TRBJ1-1,TRBV4-3,CASSQDGTGNTEAFF
NA,TRBJ2-4,TRBV11-1,CASSSLAKNIQYF
NA,TRBJ1-2,TRBV15,CATSGANYGYTF